Listed below are T cell receptor beta chains from one sample, sequenced in a study of glioma-infiltrating T cells. One entry per CDR3 protein results from TCRdb running MiXCR on the multiplex PCR reads. Of 300,000 to 400,000 distinct CDR3 sequences in the sample, 41% were seen once. Sequenced sample: glioma tissue, nonneoplastic brain tissue, or PBMCs (not recorded which). These receptor sequences come from a human donor with low-grade glioma or glioblastoma, undergoing nonglioma brain surgery, or in good health (not recorded which). The CDR3 runs from the conserved cysteine through the conserved F or W. A D gene is named only where the DNA matches it firmly. Rows may omit the clone size; those that give it use once, few, many or a size class.

-,-,TRBV4-1,TRBJ2-1,TGCGCCAGCAGCCAAGTGGAAGGGACCAATGAGCAGTTCTTC,CASSQVEGTNEQFF
few,-,TRBV19,TRBJ1-5,TGTGCCACCGGCAGGGTATTGGGAGATCAGCCCCAGCATTTT,CATGRVLGDQPQHF
-,TRBD1,TRBV27,TRBJ1-5,TGTGCCAGCAGTTTTGGGACAGGGGGCAATCAGCCCCAGCATTTT,CASSFGTGGNQPQHF
few,-,TRBV28,TRBJ2-5,TGTGCCAGCAGTTTAAAGGGGCACCCTCGGTACCAGTACTTC,CASSLKGHPRYQYF
-,-,TRBV6-2/TRBV6-3,TRBJ2-2,TGTGCCACCAGTGATTCCGACGGGGGAATCGCCGGGGAGCTGTTTTTT,CATSDSDGGIAGELFF
-,TRBD2,TRBV7-2,TRBJ2-1,TGTGCCAGCAGCTTAGATCGAGCTAGCGGGACAAGGTTCTTC,CASSLDRASGTRFF
-,TRBD1,TRBV19,TRBJ2-1,TGTGCCAGTAGTATAGAGGACAGGGACACCTACAATGAGCAGTTCTTC,CASSIEDRDTYNEQFF
few,-,TRBV10-3,TRBJ1-1,TGTGCCATCAGTGGCAGGGGTCTCCCTGAAGCTTTCTTT,CAISGRGLPEAFF
-,TRBD2,TRBV6-2/TRBV6-3,TRBJ2-1,TGTGCCAGCATCGGGACTAGCGGCGCCTACAATGAGCAGTTCTTC,CASIGTSGAYNEQFF
-,-,TRBV20-1,TRBJ2-6,TGCAGTGCTGAGCCAGTATCTGGGGCCAACGTCCTGACTTTC,CSAEPVSGANVLTF
few,-,TRBV6-1,TRBJ2-3,TGTGCCAGCAGTGCGGGGGGCGTCGGGACAGATACGCAGTATTTT,CASSAGGVGTDTQYF
-,-,TRBV6-2/TRBV6-3,TRBJ1-1,TGTGCCAGCAGTCACCCCGCTGACACTGAAGCTTTCTTT,CASSHPADTEAFF
medium-sized,-,TRBV7-2,TRBJ1-2,TGTGCCAGCACCAGGAGGGGGGTTAACTATGGCTACACCTTC,CASTRRGVNYGYTF
few,-,TRBV4-1,TRBJ2-3,TGCGCCAGCAGTACCCCGGGATCTAACACAGATACGCAGTATTTT,CASSTPGSNTDTQYF
once,TRBD2,TRBV25-1,TRBJ2-3,TGTGCCAGCAGCCCCCCGACTAGCGGCCTCTTCGATACGCAGTATTTT,CASSPPTSGLFDTQYF
many,-,TRBV28,TRBJ1-2,TGTGCCAGCAGTTCACAGGGAAACTATGGCTACACCTTC,CASSSQGNYGYTF
many,-,TRBV6-2/TRBV6-3,TRBJ2-5,TGTGCCAACACACTCATCGGGGAGACCCAGTACTTC,CANTLIGETQYF
-,-,TRBV27,TRBJ2-2,TGTGCCAGCAGTCTTAGGGACGATACCGGGGAGCTGTTTTTT,CASSLRDDTGELFF
-,TRBD1,TRBV28,TRBJ1-1,TGTGCCAGCAGCCCCAGGGGGGAAAACACTGAAGCTTTCTTT,CASSPRGENTEAFF
many,TRBD1,TRBV15,TRBJ1-2,TGTGCCACCAGCAGTTACGGACAGGGATCGGCTAACTATGGCTACACCTTC,CATSSYGQGSANYGYTF
-,-,TRBV10-3,TRBJ2-3,TGTGCCATCAGTGCGACAGAGAGCAAAGATACGCAGTATTTT,CAISATESKDTQYF
-,TRBD1,TRBV2,TRBJ1-6,TGTGCCAGCACCAGGGACAGGGGGTCACCCCTCCACTTT,CASTRDRGSPLHF
-,-,TRBV27,TRBJ1-3,TGTGCCAGCAGCTTGGCAGGTCCCGAGGGAAACACCATATATTTT,CASSLAGPEGNTIYF
-,-,TRBV4-1,TRBJ1-5,TGCGCCAGCAGCCAGGAGATGACAGGAATTGGTCAGCCCCAGCATTTT,CASSQEMTGIGQPQHF
-,TRBD2,TRBV7-3,TRBJ2-7,TGTGCCAGCAGCTTAACACTAGCGGGAGGGCGGCATGAGCAGTACTTC,CASSLTLAGGRHEQYF
many,-,TRBV15,TRBJ2-7,TGTGCCACCAGCAGAGATCGTGGAGGGGGCACGAAGCAGTACTTC,CATSRDRGGGTKQYF
few,TRBD1,TRBV20-1,TRBJ1-4,TGCAGTGCTCGCAAGTCCGGGACAGCTAATGAAAAACTGTTTTTT,CSARKSGTANEKLFF
-,-,TRBV20-1,TRBJ1-3,TGCAGTGCACTCCCACAGGGAGGAAACACCATATATTTT,CSALPQGGNTIYF
many,-,TRBV28,TRBJ1-1,TGTGCCAGCAGCAACCCCAGGAGCATGAACACTGAAGCTTTCTTT,CASSNPRSMNTEAFF
-,-,TRBV3-1,TRBJ2-1,TGTGCCAGCAGCCATGCCGGACGGGTCAATGAGCAGTTCTTC,CASSHAGRVNEQFF
-,TRBD1,TRBV7-2,TRBJ2-5,TGTGCCAGCAGCCGGGACAGGATGTTAGAGACCCAGTACTTC,CASSRDRMLETQYF
-,-,TRBV2,TRBJ2-2,TGTGCCAGCTGTAGGGACACCGGGGAGCTGTTTTTT,CASCRDTGELFF
-,-,TRBV10-3,TRBJ2-7,TGTGCCACCGCGGGACTCCTACCTCTGGTCGAGCAGTACTTC,CATAGLLPLVEQYF
-,TRBD2,TRBV20-1,TRBJ2-7,TGCAGCGTTGGGGCAGCGGGAGCAAGCGACGAGCAGTACTTC,CSVGAAGASDEQYF
-,TRBD2,TRBV28,TRBJ2-2,TGTGCCAGCCGAACGATAGCGGGAGGGACCGGGAAGATGTTTTTT,CASRTIAGGTGKMFF
few,TRBD2,TRBV28,TRBJ2-6,TGTGCCAGCAGCCTCATAGCGGGGATAGGTCTAGCGGGAGGGCCTGGGGCCAACGTCCTGACTTTC,CASSLIAGIGLAGGPGANVLTF
few,-,TRBV4-2,TRBJ2-3,TGTGCCAGCAGCCAAGATTTGCCAGGGAGATCGCAGTATTTT,CASSQDLPGRSQYF
-,-,TRBV20-1,TRBJ1-2,TGCAGTGCTAGCCGGGACATCCTCGGAGGCTACACCTTC,CSASRDILGGYTF
-,-,TRBV20-1,TRBJ2-7,TGCAGTGCTATGGACAACGGAATTAACGAGCAGTACTTC,CSAMDNGINEQYF
few,-,TRBV5-4,TRBJ2-7,TGTGCCAGCAGCCATGACGGACAGAACGTCTACGAGCAGTACTTC,CASSHDGQNVYEQYF
many,-,TRBV6-2/TRBV6-3,TRBJ1-2,TGTGCCAGCAGGGAAGAAGGCGGGGTCGGCTACACCTTC,CASREEGGVGYTF
many,TRBD2,TRBV4-1,TRBJ2-7,TGCGCCAGCAGCCAAGCCTTTCGGCTAGCGGGAGTCGGCTACGAGCAGTACTTC,CASSQAFRLAGVGYEQYF
few,-,TRBV4-1,TRBJ1-2,TGCGCCAGCAGCCAAGTGGGGGTTGTTGGCTACACCTTC,CASSQVGVVGYTF
many,-,TRBV6-1,TRBJ2-7,TGTGCCAGCAATAGCAGGGGATCCTACGAGCAGTACTTC,CASNSRGSYEQYF
-,TRBD1,TRBV20-1,TRBJ2-5,TGCAGTGCTCCGGCATCGGGACAGCAAGAGACCCAGTACTTC,CSAPASGQQETQYF
few,-,TRBV15,TRBJ2-3,TGTGCCACCGGGGGACTGGCGCCAGGCACAGATACGCAGTATTTT,CATGGLAPGTDTQYF
-,TRBD1,TRBV11-2,TRBJ2-7,TGTGCCAGCAGCTCCAACAGGGGTAGCTCCTACGAGCAGTACTTC,CASSSNRGSSYEQYF
-,TRBD2,TRBV15,TRBJ2-1,TGTGCCACCAGCAGAGACCCCCTAACTAGCGGGAGTAGCGAGACCCAGTTCTTC,CATSRDPLTSGSSETQFF
-,TRBD2,TRBV29-1,TRBJ2-1,TGCAGCGTCCGTTCCCTAAGCGGGAGCTCCTACAATGAGCAGTTCTTC,CSVRSLSGSSYNEQFF
-,-,TRBV5-1,TRBJ2-7,TGCGCCAGCAGCTTGGAGCAGGTTAGCTCCTACGAGCAGTACTTC,CASSLEQVSSYEQYF
few,-,TRBV3-1,TRBJ2-5,TGTGCCAGCAGCCAAGATAATGAGGAGACCCAGTACTTC,CASSQDNEETQYF
few,-,TRBV7-9,TRBJ1-1,TGTGCCAGCAGCTTAGGATCCCTTTACGCTTTCTTT,CASSLGSLYAFF
-,-,TRBV7-2,TRBJ2-5,TGTGCCAGCAGCCTCTCACAGTTCCAAGAGACCCAGTACTTC,CASSLSQFQETQYF
-,-,TRBV7-2,TRBJ2-3,TGTGCCAGCAGCATGCTTACAGATACGCAGTATTTT,CASSMLTDTQYF
few,-,TRBV29-1,TRBJ2-3,TGCAGCGTTGAAGTTGGGCAGGGTTACACAGATACGCAGTATTTT,CSVEVGQGYTDTQYF
-,TRBD2,TRBV5-1,TRBJ2-3,TGCGCCAGCAGTCAACCCCCTAGCGGGAGTGGTACAGATACGCAGTATTTT,CASSQPPSGSGTDTQYF
-,-,TRBV4-1,TRBJ2-5,TGCGCCAGCAGCAGAGTCATCTCGCAAGAGACCCAGTACTTC,CASSRVISQETQYF
many,-,TRBV20-1,TRBJ2-7,TGCAGTGCTAGAGAAGATTGGACAGAGACCTACGAGCAGTACTTC,CSAREDWTETYEQYF
-,-,TRBV7-6,TRBJ2-3,TGTGCCAATAGCTTAGCGGCTGGGTCAGATACGCAGTATTTT,CANSLAAGSDTQYF